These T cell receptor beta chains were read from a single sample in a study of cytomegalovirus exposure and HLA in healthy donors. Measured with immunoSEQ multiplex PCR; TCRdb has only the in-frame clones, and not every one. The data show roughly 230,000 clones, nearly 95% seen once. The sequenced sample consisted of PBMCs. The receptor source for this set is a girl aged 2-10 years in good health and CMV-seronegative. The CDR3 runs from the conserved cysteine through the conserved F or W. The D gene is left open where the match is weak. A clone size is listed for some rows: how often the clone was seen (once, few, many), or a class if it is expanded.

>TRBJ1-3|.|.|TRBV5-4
TGTGCCAGCAGCCAAGAAATCGAGCCCCCCAGAAACACCATATATTTT
CASSQEIEPPRNTIYF
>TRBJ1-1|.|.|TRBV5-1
TGCGCCAGCAGCTCGAAGACACCGATATTGAACACTGAAGCTTTCTTT
CASSSKTPILNTEAFF
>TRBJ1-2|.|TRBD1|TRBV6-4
TGTGCCAGCAGTGACAGGGGGCGAGGCTACACCTTC
CASSDRGRGYTF
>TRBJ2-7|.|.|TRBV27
TGTGCCAGCAGTCCAAAGGGGGTAGCGGGTCTTTACGAGCAGTACTTC
CASSPKGVAGLYEQYF
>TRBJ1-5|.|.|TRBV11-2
TGTGCCAGCAGCTTGGGGGGGGGCGGTCAGCCCCAGCATTTT
CASSLGGGGQPQHF
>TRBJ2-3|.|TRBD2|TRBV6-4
TGTGCCAGCAGTGTCACCCCCGCTAGCGGGGGGGCGACAGATACGCAGTATTTT
CASSVTPASGGATDTQYF
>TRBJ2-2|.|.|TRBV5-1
TGCGCCAGCAGCTCCGACAGTTTCAACACCGGGGAGCTGTTTTTT
CASSSDSFNTGELFF
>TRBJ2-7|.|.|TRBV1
TGCACCACCGTTAGCGGGCCCGCCTACGAGCAGTACTTC
CTTVSGPAYEQYF
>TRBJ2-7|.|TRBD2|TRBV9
TGTGCCAGCAGCGTCACCCTTGGGGGGGGGATTAACGAGCAGTACTTC
CASSVTLGGGINEQYF
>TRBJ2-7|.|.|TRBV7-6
TGTGCCAGCAGCTTGGGTTTGGGCGACGAGCAGTACTTC
CASSLGLGDEQYF
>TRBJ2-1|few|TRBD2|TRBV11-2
TGTGCCAGCAGCTGGATACTAGCGGGATCCTACAATGAGCAGTTCTTC
CASSWILAGSYNEQFF
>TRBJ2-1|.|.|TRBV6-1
TGTGCCAGCAGTGACCCCAGGACTCACAATGAGCAGTTCTTC
CASSDPRTHNEQFF
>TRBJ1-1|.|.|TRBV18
TGTGCCAGCTCCCCGACCGGGTCTCACACTGAAGCTTTCTTT
CASSPTGSHTEAFF
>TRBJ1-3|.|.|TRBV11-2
TGTGCCAGCAGCTTAGATACTGCGAGCTCTGGAAACACCATATATTTT
CASSLDTASSGNTIYF
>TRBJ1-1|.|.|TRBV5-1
TGCGCCAGCAGCTTGACTCACACTGAAGCTTTCTTT
CASSLTHTEAFF
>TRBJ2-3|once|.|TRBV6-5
.
CASSTSRETRYF
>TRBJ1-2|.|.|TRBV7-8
TGTGCCAGCAGCCGTGGGACAAGTGGCTACACCTTC
CASSRGTSGYTF
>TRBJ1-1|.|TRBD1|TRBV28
TGTGCCAGCAGTCCCACGACAGGGTTAAACACTGAAGCTTTCTTT
CASSPTTGLNTEAFF
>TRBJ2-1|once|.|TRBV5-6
TGTGCCAGCAGCTTGACCGCGGGAACCTACAATGAGCAGTTCTTC
CASSLTAGTYNEQFF
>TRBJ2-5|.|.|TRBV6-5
TGTGCCAGCAGTTACTCACAGGGTCAAGAGACCCAGTACTTC
CASSYSQGQETQYF
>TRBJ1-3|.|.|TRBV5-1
TGCGCCAGCAGCTTGGCTGGGGCAGACGGAAACACCATATATTTT
CASSLAGADGNTIYF
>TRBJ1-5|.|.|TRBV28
TGTGCCAGCAGTCTTCAGGACAGTTATAGCAATCAGCCCCAGCATTTT
CASSLQDSYSNQPQHF
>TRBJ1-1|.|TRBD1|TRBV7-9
TGTGCCAGCAGCTTAAGACGGGACAGGGACACTGAAGCTTTCTTT
CASSLRRDRDTEAFF
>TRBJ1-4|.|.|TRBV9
TGTGCCAGCAGCATAGGTCCGGGTAGAGGAGAAAAACTGTTTTTT
CASSIGPGRGEKLFF
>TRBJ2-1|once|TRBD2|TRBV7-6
TGTGCCAGCAGCTCAGCGGGGGGGGGAGGAGGTGAGCAGTTCTTC
CASSSAGGGGGEQFF
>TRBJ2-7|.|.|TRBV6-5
TGTGCCAGCAGTGGGGGACTCGGTAACTACGAGCAGTACTTC
CASSGGLGNYEQYF
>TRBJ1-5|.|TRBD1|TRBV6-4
TGTGCCAGCAGTGATCCCGACAGGGCCGGCAATCAGCCCCAGCATTTT
CASSDPDRAGNQPQHF
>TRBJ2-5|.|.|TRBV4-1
TGCGCCAGCAGCCAAGGGGGACTCCAAGAGACCCAGTACTTC
CASSQGGLQETQYF
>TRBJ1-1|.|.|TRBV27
TGTGCCAGCAGCCTACAGGGCTCGAACACTGAAGCTTTCTTT
CASSLQGSNTEAFF
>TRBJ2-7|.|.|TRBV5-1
TGCGCCAGCAGAGGGGACACCTCCTACGAGCAGTACTTC
CASRGDTSYEQYF
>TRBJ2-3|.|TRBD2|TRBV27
TGTGCCAGCAGTTCCCTAGCGGGGGTCACAGATACGCAGTATTTT
CASSSLAGVTDTQYF
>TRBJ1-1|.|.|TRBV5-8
TGTGCCAGCAGAGCGCGTAGCGCTGAAGCTTTCTTT
CASRARSAEAFF
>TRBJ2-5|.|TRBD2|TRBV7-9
TGTGCCAGCAGCACCCCGAATAGCGGGGGCGAAGAGACCCAGTACTTC
CASSTPNSGGEETQYF
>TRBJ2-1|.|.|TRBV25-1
TGTGCCAGCGGCATTACGATTAATTGGTACAATGAGCAGTTCTTC
CASGITINWYNEQFF
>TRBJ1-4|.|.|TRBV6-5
TGTGCCAGCAGTTACTCGTTCGGTTCAACTAATGAAAAACTGTTTTTT
CASSYSFGSTNEKLFF
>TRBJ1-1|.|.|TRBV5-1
TGCGCCAGCAGCTTGGAGGGACAACTGAACACTGAAGCTTTCTTT
CASSLEGQLNTEAFF
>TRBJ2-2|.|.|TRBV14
TGTGCCAGCAGCCAAGGCCCCGACAGTCCATGGGCCGGGGAGCTGTTTTTT
CASSQGPDSPWAGELFF
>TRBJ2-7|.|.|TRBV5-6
TGTGCCAGCAGCTCACCGGGACTGGGAGCCTACGAGCAGTACTTC
CASSSPGLGAYEQYF
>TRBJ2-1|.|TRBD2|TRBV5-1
TGCGCCAGCCGACTAGCGGGGGGGATCAATGAGCAGTTCTTC
CASRLAGGINEQFF
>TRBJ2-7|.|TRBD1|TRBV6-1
TGTGCCAGCAGGGATCCGACAGGGGCTCCCTACGAGCAGTACTTC
CASRDPTGAPYEQYF
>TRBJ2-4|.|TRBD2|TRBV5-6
TGTGCCAGCAGTAGCGGGGAAAACATTCAGTACTTC
CASSSGENIQYF
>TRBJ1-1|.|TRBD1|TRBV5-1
TGCGCCAGCAGCTCTGGGACAGGGCCCACTGAAGCTTTCTTT
CASSSGTGPTEAFF
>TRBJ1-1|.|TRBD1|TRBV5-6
TGTGCCAGCAGCCCGGGACAGGGGGCGGTTGAAGCTTTCTTT
CASSPGQGAVEAFF
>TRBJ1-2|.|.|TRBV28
TGTGCCAGCAGTTCAGGGAATGGCTACACCTTC
CASSSGNGYTF
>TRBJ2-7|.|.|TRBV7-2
TGTGCCAGCAGCTGGGGGCAATACGAGCAGTACTTC
CASSWGQYEQYF
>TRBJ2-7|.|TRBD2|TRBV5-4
TGTGCCAGCAGCACCGGGACTAGCATATACGAGCAGTACTTC
CASSTGTSIYEQYF